The T cell receptor beta chain under discussion was sequenced for a study of T cells after yellow fever vaccination. The germline V gene encodes CDR1 SGHRS and CDR2 YFSETQ. V shed 0 bases and J shed 7 bases, with 4 bases lying between them. The CDR3 runs to 12 residues. A 5'RACE template-switching step, the method used to make TCR cDNA, added a universal primer site and UMIs. Via MiXCR, TCRdb re-called the 5' RACE reads, giving one row per CDR3 protein. The profile covers 510,000 or so distinct CDR3 sequences, with 15% to 20% appearing a single time and more than 13% taken by the ten largest. This clonotype was seen at least ten times. Its antigen is currently unknown. Study outcomes and limitations: Any FACS-sorted repertoire could hold abundant clonotypes that contaminate it from the bulk population.

The receptor comes from a man younger than 45 who received the YFV17D yellow fever vaccine. The chain joins TRBV5-1 to TRBJ2-2; D is uncertain. The material sequenced was PBMCs, taken 15 days after the yellow fever booster vaccination. The DNA of the CDR3 is TGCGCCAGCAGCTTGGTGGTCGGGGAGCTGTTTTTT. Its translation: CASSLVVGELFF.